The clone carrying this T cell receptor (beta chain) was seen only a few times. Its antigen is as yet unknown. The data are from a study of PD-L1 blockade in urothelial cancer. Whole-study context: Patients previously received 0 to 3 chemotherapy regimens. Researchers looked at the blood 3 weeks (second dose) and 6 weeks after treatment began.

Assay used: immunoSEQ multiplex PCR; TCRdb lists only in-frame clones, some missing. The table shows about 47,000 clones, with more than 75% occurring only once. The time point is: pretreatment peripheral blood. The CDR3 totals 18 residues. V shed 0 bases, J shed 0 bases, and the junction held 5 bases outside the gene matches. Germline lookup yields CDR1 KGHSH and CDR2 LQKENI. Overall study findings and caveats: Survival was better when pretreatment blood TCR clonality fell below the median. Durable-benefit patients had greater expansion of tumor-associated blood clones at 3 weeks.

The chain employs TRBV18 and TRBJ2-2, with 9 bases that match TRBD2. The clonotype was recovered from a man aged 55 to 70 with urothelial cancer. The source was PBMCs, collected around atezolizumab (anti-PD-L1) treatment. CDR3 protein: CASSPPNSGGPNTGELFF. CDR3 bases: TGTGCCAGCTCACCACCGAATAGCGGGGGCCCGAACACCGGGGAGCTGTTTTTT.